Given below is one T cell receptor (beta chain) in context. Its antigen is not known. All of the donors resided in Nashville, Tennessee, and each was a Caucasian adult. The data were taken from a study of shared clonotypes between healthy human individuals. V was shortened by 3 bases and J by 2 bases, with 8 bases between the two germline ends. Germline CDR1 reads MDHEN; CDR2 reads SYDVKM. The CDR3 covers 13 residues. The table came from immunoSEQ multiplex PCR; TCRdb's copy has only in-frame clones and leaves some out. The sample records under 1,900,000 clones, 98% to 99% being singletons. Findings and limits, study-wide: The study's rarefaction showed incomplete sorted-subset sequencing despite large depth. Collection of samples was limited to blood; tissue repertoires likely differ.

This clonotype originated in a man aged 30-40 years in good health. Sequenced: naive CD4+ T cells sorted from blood. As for subset: CD45RA+ positively selected. V is TRBV28 and J is TRBJ2-7; D not resolved. In DNA, the CDR3 is TGTGCCAGCAGTTTGGGCCAGCCCTACGAGCAGTACTTC. Its translation: CASSLGQPYEQYF.